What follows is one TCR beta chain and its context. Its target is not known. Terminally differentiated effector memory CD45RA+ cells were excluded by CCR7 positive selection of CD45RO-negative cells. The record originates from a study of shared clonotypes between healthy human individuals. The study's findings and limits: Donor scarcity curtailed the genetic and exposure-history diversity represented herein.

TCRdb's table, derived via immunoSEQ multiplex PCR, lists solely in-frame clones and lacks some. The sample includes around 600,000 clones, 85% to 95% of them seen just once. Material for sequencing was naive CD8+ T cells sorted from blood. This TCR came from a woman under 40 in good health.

The CDR3 DNA reads as TGCGCCAGCAGCCTCCTGACAGGGAAAAACCTGAACACTGAAGCTTTCTTT. Translating gives CASSLLTGKNLNTEAFF. This rearrangement joins TRBV4-1 to TRBJ1-1, with 7 bases aligning to TRBD1. The length of the CDR3 is 17 residues. The germline V gene encodes CDR1 MGHRA and CDR2 YSYEKL. The ends lost 4 bases at V and 0 bases at J; junction bases unmatched: 11.